The 10 T cell receptor beta chains below come from one sample, sequenced in a study of blood T cell repertoires in COVID-19. Clones were sequenced by immunoSEQ multiplex PCR, and TCRdb holds only the in-frame ones, with some missing. The sample contains over 90,000 clones, almost 85% of which appear only once. The source material was peripheral blood. These receptor sequences come from a man aged 50 or older with active or convalescent COVID-19.

Written as DNA, the CDR3 is TGTGCCAGCAGCTCCCTTTGGGGACAGGGTATGACCTACGAGCAGTACGTC. It encodes CASSSLWGQGMTYEQYV. V gene TRBV5-4 combines with J gene TRBJ2-7, with 9 bases aligning to TRBD1. The trim removed 3 bases at V and 2 bases at J, leaving 12 bases unmatched. In germline, CDR1 is SGHNT, CDR2 YYREEE (reference sequence). This CDR3 spans 17 amino acids.

The gene calls are TRBV7-8 and TRBJ2-3, with D unresolved. The length of the CDR3 is 14 residues. Trimming pared 1 base from V and 2 bases from J, leaving 7 bases between. Germline V lookup: CDR1 SGHVS, CDR2 FQNEAQ. The CDR3 protein is CASSLGLSTDTQYF. CDR3 bases: TGTGCCAGCAGCTTAGGGCTTTCCACAGATACGCAGTATTTT. Using reference TRBV7-8 and TRBJ2-3 for the parts outside the CDR3, the full variable domain is GAGVSQSPRYKVAKRGQDVALRCDPISGHVSLFWYQQALGQGPEFLTYFQNEAQLDKSGLPSDRFFAERPEGSVSTLKIQRTQQEDSAVYLCASSLGLSTDTQYFGPGTRLTVL.

The chain links TRBV5-1 to TRBJ2-3; D gene uncertain. The CDR3 totals 15 residues. Germline V gene sequence: CDR1 SGHRS, CDR2 YFSETQ. Trimming shortened V by 1 base and J by 2 bases, and 11 bases separated the two germline ends. The CDR3 DNA reads as TGCGCCAGCAGCTTGCGGGTTATGGACACAGATACGCAGTATTTT. Translation gives CASSLRVMDTDTQYF. The whole variable domain, filled in from reference TRBV5-1 and TRBJ2-3, reads KAGVTQTPRYLIKTRGQQVTLSCSPISGHRSVSWYQQTPGQGLQFLFEYFSETQRNKGNFPGRFSGRQFSNSRSEMNVSTLELGDSALYLCASSLRVMDTDTQYFGPGTRLTVL.

The CDR3 coding sequence is TGTGCCAGCAAGAAGGGACAGGGGAACGGGGAGTTCTTC. Translated: CASKKGQGNGEFF. The V and J genes are TRBV2 and TRBJ2-1; 10 bases line up with TRBD1. Trimming took 7 bases from V and 14 from J; bases not matched to a gene: 11. Looked up from germline, CDR1 is SNHLY and CDR2 is FYNNEI. CDR3 size: 13 residues.

The rearrangement links TRBV10-3 to TRBJ2-5, with a weak D call TRBD1 (6 bases). CDR1 and CDR2 from the germline V gene are ENHRY and SYGVKD. V was shortened by 5 bases and J by 1 base, with 11 bases between the two germline ends. This CDR3 has 14 amino acids. The CDR3 DNA sequence: TGTGCCATCAGTTCGGACAGTCCCCAAGAGACCCAGTACTTC. It translates to CAISSDSPQETQYF.

The rearrangement uses TRBV7-9 and TRBJ2-7; TRBD1 matches at 7 bases. V trimming: 5 bases; J trimming: 4 bases; junction bases outside the gene matches: 5. This CDR3 spans 13 amino acids. CDR1 and CDR2 from the germline V gene are SEHNR and FQNEAQ (reference sequence). CDR3 in DNA: TGTGCCAGCAGCGAGGACAGGATTTACGAGCAGTACTTC. As protein: CASSEDRIYEQYF.

This chain joins TRBV19 and TRBJ1-5, with TRBD1 matching over 10 bases. The CDR3 has 16 residues. In germline, CDR1 is LNHDA, CDR2 SQIVND (reference sequence). V dropped 7 bases and J dropped 6; count of bases not matched to a gene: 12. The CDR3 nucleotides read TGTGCCAGTATCGCTTCGACAGGGGGCGTAGGTCAGCCCCAGCATTTT. Its translation: CASIASTGGVGQPQHF.

The chain joins TRBV3-1 (or the pseudogene TRBV3-2) to TRBJ2-3, with D unresolved. The CDR3 loop spans 13 amino acids. CDR1 LGHDT and CDR2 YNNKEL come from the germline V gene (reference sequence). Trimming removed 2 bases at V and 3 bases at J, with 6 bases between. CDR3 sequence reads: CASSQSDTDTQYF. DNA of the CDR3: TGTGCCAGCAGCCAATCAGATACAGATACGCAGTATTTT.

This sequence joins TRBV9 and TRBJ1-6; D uncertain. CDR3 length equals 14 residues. The V gene lost 0 bases and the J gene lost 9 bases, with 10 bases spanning the gap. In germline, CDR1 is SGDLS, CDR2 YYNGEE. Written as DNA, the CDR3 is TGTGCCAGCAGCGTAGGAGGGTTCGGTTCACCCCTCCACTTT. This gives the protein CASSVGGFGSPLHF.

V gene TRBV11-2 combines with J gene TRBJ2-5, with a tentative D call TRBD2 (7 bases). The V and J ends lost 1 base and 0 bases respectively, with 12 bases between them. This CDR3 has 16 amino acids. Germline-derived CDR1 and CDR2 are SGHAT and FQNNGV. In DNA form, the CDR3 reads TGTGCCAGCAGCTTAGTTGAGGGGGGGGACCAAGAGACCCAGTACTTC. This translates into CASSLVEGGDQETQYF.